This T cell receptor beta chain was captured by sequencing in a study of long-term antiretroviral therapy in people with HIV. Turning to this clone: Its antigen remains unidentified.

The samples comprised 1-10 million cryopreserved PBMC ahead of DNA extraction. Version v3.0 of the immunoSEQ assay ran at survey level. Sequenced by immunoSEQ multiplex PCR; TCRdb stores in-frame clones only, minus some. The top ten hold approximately 15% of the sample, which has approximately 16,000 clones, 81% seen once. Whole-study findings and limits: Repertoires from HIV showed CDR3 length ranges narrower than those of controls. Blood specimens, gathered between about 2004 and 2017, were possibly obtained under older ART regimens.

This receptor was obtained from a man aged 30 to 45 with HIV. The sequencing here drew on unsorted PBMCs, taken 1.2 to 1.3 years before starting antiretroviral therapy.

The CDR3 nucleotides read TGCAGTGCTACGTACGAGCAGTACTTC. It encodes CSATYEQYF. This chain uses TRBV20-1 with TRBJ2-7; no reliable D call. CDR3 size: 9 residues. From germline, CDR1 is DFQATT and CDR2 SNEGSKA (reference sequence). The V end was cut by 4 bases, the J end by 4 bases, with 2 bases between.